The clone carrying this TCR beta chain was detected only a few times. This specimen comes from a study of regulatory T cells in long-lasting Graves disease. The TCR beta library used iRepertoire HTBI primers with Arm-PCR amplification of CDR3. TCRdb called the multiplex PCR reads again in MiXCR, with one record for every CDR3 protein. The repertoire holds 350,000 to 500,000 distinct CDR3 sequences, with around 15% as singletons. Time point defined: newly diagnosed GD, antithyroid drugs for less than 3 months. PBMC RNA served as the TCR library source. This sample also belongs to another study, concerning T cells in Graves' hyperthyroidism and ophthalmopathy. As that report states: Researchers ran a first-round RT-PCR on the TCR CDR3 using the HTBI primer set.

The TCR sequence derives from a woman under 40 with Graves disease. Sequenced material: peripheral blood mononuclear cells (PBMCs), taken at new diagnosis, from a patient treated with antithyroid drugs.

This chain's CDR3 is CASSSSGSLAEQFF. DNA for the CDR3: TGTGCCAGCAGTAGTAGCGGGAGCTTGGCTGAGCAGTTCTTC. The genes are TRBV12-3 or TRBV12-4 and TRBJ2-1; 9 positions agree with TRBD2. The V and J ends lost 5 bases and 9 bases, in that order; junction bases with no gene match: 8. There are 14 residues in the CDR3.